The clone carrying this T cell receptor beta chain was seen a few times. The antigen remains undetermined. This record comes from a study of human T cells and chemical hapten exposure. Overall study: Once 0.01% DPC had been applied to the upper back by patch test, readings were taken at 6 days. General study findings and limits: Expanded TCRs showed more large CDR3 clusters than pre-sensitization or healthy control sets.

In TCRdb, the RACE reads were re-called with MiXCR into one record per CDR3 protein. The table lists about 260,000 distinct CDR3 sequences, approximately 8.6% of them singletons. Per the germline V gene, CDR1 is SEHNR and CDR2 is FQNEAQ (reference sequence). With 6 bases removed from V and 3 bases from J, the gap between germline ends came to 11 bases. The CDR3 loop spans 14 amino acids. Time point indicated: pre-sensitization, week 0. Treatment reported: therapeutic diphenylcyclopropenone sensitization with weekly scalp DPC. This chain connects TRBV7-9 to TRBJ1-4; D uncertain. The sequence came from a woman aged 40 to 50 with alopecia areata. Some clones in this sample may be carry-over from other donors' samples. Sequenced material: whole blood, taken in connection with sensitization to the hapten diphenylcyclopropenone (DPC). CDR3 residues: CASSSQTANEKLFF. CDR3 nucleotide sequence: TGTGCCAGCAGTTCACAGACGGCTAATGAAAAACTGTTTTTT.